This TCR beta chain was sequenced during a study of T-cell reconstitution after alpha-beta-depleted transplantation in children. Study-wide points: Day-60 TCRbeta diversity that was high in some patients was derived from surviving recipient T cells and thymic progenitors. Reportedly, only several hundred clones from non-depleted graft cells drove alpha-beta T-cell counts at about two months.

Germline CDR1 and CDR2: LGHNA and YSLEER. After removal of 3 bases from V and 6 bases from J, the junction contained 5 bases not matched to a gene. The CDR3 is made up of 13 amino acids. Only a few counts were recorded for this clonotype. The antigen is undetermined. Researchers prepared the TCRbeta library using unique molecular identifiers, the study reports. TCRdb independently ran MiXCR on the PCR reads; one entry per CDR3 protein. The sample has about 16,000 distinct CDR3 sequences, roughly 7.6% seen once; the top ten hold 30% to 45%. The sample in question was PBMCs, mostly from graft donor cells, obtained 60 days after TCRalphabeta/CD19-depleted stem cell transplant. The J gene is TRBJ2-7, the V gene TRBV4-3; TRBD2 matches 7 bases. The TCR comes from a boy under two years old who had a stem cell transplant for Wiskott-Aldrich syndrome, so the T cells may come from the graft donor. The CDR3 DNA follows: TGCGCCAGCAGCCACCTGGGGGGGAGCGAGCAGTACTTC. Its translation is CASSHLGGSEQYF.